In this sample, the clone carrying this TCR beta chain turned up a few times. TCRdb independently ran MiXCR on the RT-PCR reads; one entry per CDR3 protein. Among 610,000 or so distinct CDR3 sequences, about 15% were seen once, and the ten largest hold roughly 10%. These data are taken from a study of response to subunit inactivated influenza vaccine. CDR3 size: 14 residues. Germline lookup yields CDR1 MGHRA and CDR2 YSYEKL. Between the trimmed V and J ends, which lost 0 bases and 9 bases, there was a span of 12 bases. The clonotype was recovered from a man aged 45 to 65 who received an inactivated influenza vaccine. The chain carries TRBV4-1 and TRBJ2-1; D is ambiguous. The source was PBMCs from blood, collected 12 days after vaccination. CDR3 coding DNA: TGCGCCAGCAGCCAAGATCCGGGTTTGGGTGAGCAGTTCTTC. Protein: CASSQDPGLGEQFF.